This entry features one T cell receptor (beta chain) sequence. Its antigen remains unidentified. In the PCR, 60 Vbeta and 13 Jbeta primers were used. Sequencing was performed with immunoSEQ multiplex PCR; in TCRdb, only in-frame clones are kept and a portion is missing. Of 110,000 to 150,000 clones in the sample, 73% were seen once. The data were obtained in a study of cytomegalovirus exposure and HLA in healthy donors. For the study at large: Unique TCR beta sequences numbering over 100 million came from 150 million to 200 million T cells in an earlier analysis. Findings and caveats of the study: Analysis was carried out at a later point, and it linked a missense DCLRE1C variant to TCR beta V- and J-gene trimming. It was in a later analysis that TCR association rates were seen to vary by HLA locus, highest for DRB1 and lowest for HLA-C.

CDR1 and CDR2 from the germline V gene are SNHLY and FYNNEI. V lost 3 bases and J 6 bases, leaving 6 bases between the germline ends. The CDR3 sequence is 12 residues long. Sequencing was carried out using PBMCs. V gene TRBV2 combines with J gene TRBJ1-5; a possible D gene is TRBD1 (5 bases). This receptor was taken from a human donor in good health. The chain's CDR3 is CASSEGGQPQHF. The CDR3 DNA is TGTGCCAGCAGTGAGGGGGGTCAGCCCCAGCATTTT.